This TCR beta chain derives from a study of shared clonotypes between healthy human individuals. Points from the study as a whole: Naive subsets usually exceeded memory subsets in estimated richness.

On this clone: What it binds is unknown.

Original analysis: ImmunoSEQ junction-only sequences lacked quality scores, so their filtering differed. Clones were sequenced by immunoSEQ multiplex PCR, and TCRdb holds only the in-frame ones, with some missing. V and J calls and clone size are copied from that table; D and trimming were computed from the DNA. The profile shows millions of clones, about 95% of them singletons. The naive CD8 population came from CD45RO-negative cells selected for CCR7, without terminally differentiated effector memory CD45RA+ cells. Germline V lookup: CDR1 PRHDT, CDR2 FYEKMQ (reference sequence). The CDR3 has 15 amino acids. J was trimmed by 5 bases and V by 4 bases; bases with no gene match: 5.

This clonotype was obtained from a man between 18 and 35 years old in good health. Sample: naive CD8+ T cells sorted from blood. The J gene is TRBJ2-7, the V gene TRBV13; 13 bases fit TRBD2. The CDR3 protein is CASSSTGLAGHEQYF. The CDR3 bases are TGTGCCAGCAGCTCAACGGGACTAGCGGGACACGAGCAGTACTTC.